The entry that follows covers one T cell receptor (beta chain) sequence. Its matching antigen is unknown. The data originate from a study of CD8 T cells in Susac syndrome. Study-wide results and limits: The relatively small number of individuals in the TCR sequencing and HLA analysis was acknowledged by the study.

The TEMRA cells underwent FACS enrichment, while the CD8+ and CD4+ T cells underwent negative isolation. Random hexamers were used to reverse transcribe an amount of about 0.45 to 1 ug RNA. TCRdb used MiXCR to reprocess the immunoSEQ multiplex PCR reads, holding one entry per CDR3 protein. The table includes a few hundred thousand distinct CDR3 sequences, about 85% detected once. The CDR3 covers 13 residues. V lost 1 base and J lost 5, with 9 bases in between. Germline V gene lookup returns CDR1 SGHDN and CDR2 FVKESK. The source material was CD8+ T cells from PBMCs. The source of this sequence is a human donor with multiple sclerosis. The genes are TRBV14 and TRBJ2-7; tentatively, D is TRBD1 (6 bases). This chain's CDR3 is CASSQGGDNEQYF. CDR3 nucleotides: TGTGCCAGCAGCCAAGGTGGGGACAACGAGCAGTACTTC.